This entry concerns a single T cell receptor beta chain. This may stem from a read error, because a much larger clone lies one nucleotide away. The data belong to a study of tumor-infiltrating lymphocytes in primary liver carcinoma. Total RNA amounting to roughly 450 ng was the source from which TCR beta cDNA was made with a constant-region primer. What produced the TCR beta libraries was three nested multiplex PCR rounds using slightly modified ARM-PCR. Via MiXCR, TCRdb re-called the multiplex PCR reads, giving one row per CDR3 protein. The data hold almost 200,000 distinct CDR3 sequences, with about 65% observed a single time. The study extracted blood RNA from unsorted whole blood and also extracted germline DNA. Before any surgery took place, 3.5 to 5 milliliters of peripheral blood were collected. Sequenced: peripheral blood. The clonotype originates from an older woman with primary liver carcinoma and hepatitis B virus infection.

CDR3 coding DNA: TGTGCCAACAGCTATGGGACTAGCGGGCACTACGAGCAGTACTTC. Encoded protein: CANSYGTSGHYEQYF. This chain connects TRBV5-4 to TRBJ2-7; TRBD2 matches at 12 bases. The CDR3 has 15 residues. CDR1 and CDR2 from the germline V gene are SGHNT and YYREEE (reference sequence).